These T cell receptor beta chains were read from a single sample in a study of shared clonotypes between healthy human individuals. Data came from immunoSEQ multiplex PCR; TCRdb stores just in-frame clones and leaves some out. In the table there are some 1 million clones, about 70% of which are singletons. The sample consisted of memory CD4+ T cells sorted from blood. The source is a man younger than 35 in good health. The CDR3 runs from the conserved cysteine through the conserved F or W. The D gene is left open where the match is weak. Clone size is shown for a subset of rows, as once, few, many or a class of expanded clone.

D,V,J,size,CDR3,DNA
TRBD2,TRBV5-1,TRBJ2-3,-,CASSLVASGGSDTQYF,TGCGCCAGCAGCTTGGTGGCCAGCGGGGGGTCAGATACGCAGTATTTT
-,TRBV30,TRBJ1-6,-,CAWSVSSGRRSPLHF,TGTGCCTGGAGTGTGTCAAGTGGGAGAAGATCACCCCTCCACTTT
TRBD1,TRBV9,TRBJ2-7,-,CASSPRQGPYEQYF,TGTGCCAGCAGCCCCCGACAGGGTCCCTACGAGCAGTACTTC
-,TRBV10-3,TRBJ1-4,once,CAITPGANEKLFF,TGTGCCATCACCCCTGGAGCTAATGAAAAACTGTTTTTT
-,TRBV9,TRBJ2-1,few,CASSVLQGANEQFF,TGTGCCAGCAGCGTATTACAGGGTGCCAATGAGCAGTTCTTC
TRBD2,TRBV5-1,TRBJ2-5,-,CASSSSGRETQYF,TGCGCCAGCAGCTCTAGCGGGAGAGAGACCCAGTACTTC
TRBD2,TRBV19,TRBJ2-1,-,CASSTTGTSGIRQFF,TGTGCCAGTAGTACCACCGGGACTAGCGGGATTCGGCAGTTCTTC
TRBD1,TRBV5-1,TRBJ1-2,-,CASSLAGGDYGYTF,TGCGCCAGCAGCTTGGCAGGGGGCGACTATGGCTACACCTTC
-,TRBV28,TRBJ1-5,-,CASSPDSNQPQHF,TGTGCCAGCTCTCCCGACAGCAATCAGCCCCAGCATTTT
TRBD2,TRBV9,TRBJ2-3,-,CASSVAVGSGRRTDTQYF,TGTGCCAGCAGCGTAGCGGTAGGGAGCGGGAGGCGCACAGATACGCAGTATTTT
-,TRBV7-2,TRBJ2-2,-,CASSFLSNTGELFF,TGTGCCAGCAGCTTTCTATCGAACACCGGGGAGCTGTTTTTT
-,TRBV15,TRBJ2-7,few,CATSRDPHRDYEQYF,TGTGCCACCAGCAGAGATCCGCACAGGGACTACGAGCAGTACTTC
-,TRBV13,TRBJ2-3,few,CASSLDRGITDTQYF,TGTGCCAGCAGCTTAGATCGCGGGATCACAGATACGCAGTATTTT
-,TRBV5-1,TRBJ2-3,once,CASSWMGRSTDTQYF,TGCGCCAGCAGCTGGATGGGACGGTCCACAGATACGCAGTATTTT
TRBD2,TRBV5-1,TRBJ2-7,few,CASSLEGLAGARREQYF,TGCGCCAGCAGCTTGGAGGGACTAGCGGGAGCAAGGAGAGAGCAGTACTTC
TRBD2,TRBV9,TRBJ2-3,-,CASSVAMNRTSGRGTDTQYF,TGTGCCAGCAGCGTAGCGATGAACCGGACTAGCGGGAGGGGCACAGATACGCAGTATTTT
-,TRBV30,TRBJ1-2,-,CALESGGEPTNYGYTF,TGTGCCTTGGAAAGCGGGGGGGAACCGACTAACTATGGCTACACCTTC
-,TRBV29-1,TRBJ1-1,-,CSVRMNTEAFF,TGCAGCGTTCGAATGAACACTGAAGCTTTCTTT
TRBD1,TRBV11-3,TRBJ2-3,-,CASSLGSGTVLADTQYF,TGTGCCAGCAGCTTAGGGTCCGGGACAGTACTCGCAGATACGCAGTATTTT